The rows below give T cell receptor beta chains drawn from one sample of a study of Ad26.COV2.S vaccination and SARS-CoV-2 variants. Sequenced by immunoSEQ multiplex PCR; TCRdb stores in-frame clones only, minus some. Altogether around 450,000 clones are present, roughly 90% being singletons, with the ten largest covering about 3.6%. This specimen was peripheral blood, taken in a trial of Ad26.COV2.S vaccine versus placebo. The receptors derive from a person aged 18-60 years who received the Ad26.COV2.S COVID-19 vaccine or a placebo. Each CDR3 is given with its conserved first and last residue. The order of the fields is D gene, V gene, clone size, J gene, CDR3 protein, CDR3 DNA. The D gene is left open where the match is weak. The size entry is marked missing in some rows and otherwise reads once, few, many or a size class.

d_call: NA
v_call: TRBV6-2/TRBV6-3
clone_size: NA
j_call: TRBJ2-5
cdr3_aa: CASSFLITETQYF
cdr3_nt: TGTGCCAGCAGTTTTCTCATTACGGAGACCCAGTACTTC

d_call: NA
v_call: TRBV6-2/TRBV6-3
clone_size: NA
j_call: TRBJ1-5
cdr3_aa: CASSLPGQPKEPQHF
cdr3_nt: TGTGCCAGCAGTTTACCGGGACAACCAAAGGAACCCCAGCATTTT

d_call: NA
v_call: TRBV20-1
clone_size: NA
j_call: TRBJ2-3
cdr3_aa: CSASTAGHTDTQYF
cdr3_nt: TGCAGTGCTAGTACGGCGGGCCACACAGATACGCAGTATTTT

d_call: NA
v_call: TRBV19
clone_size: NA
j_call: TRBJ1-2
cdr3_aa: CASSMPGRPETNYGYTF
cdr3_nt: TGTGCCAGTAGTATGCCGGGCAGGCCTGAGACTAACTATGGCTACACCTTC

d_call: TRBD1
v_call: TRBV7-2
clone_size: NA
j_call: TRBJ1-3
cdr3_aa: CASSFRRGPGGNTIYF
cdr3_nt: TGTGCCAGCAGCTTTCGTAGGGGGCCGGGAGGAAACACCATATATTTT

d_call: NA
v_call: TRBV29-1
clone_size: once
j_call: TRBJ1-1
cdr3_aa: CSPEGNSEAFF
cdr3_nt: TGCAGCCCCGAAGGGAACAGTGAAGCTTTCTTT

d_call: TRBD1
v_call: TRBV30
clone_size: NA
j_call: TRBJ1-2
cdr3_aa: CAWSFRQGAGGYTF
cdr3_nt: TGTGCCTGGAGCTTCCGACAGGGGGCGGGCGGCTACACCTTC

d_call: NA
v_call: TRBV5-1
clone_size: NA
j_call: TRBJ2-3
cdr3_aa: CASSLRPQPDTQYF
cdr3_nt: TGCGCCAGCAGCTTGAGGCCCCAACCAGATACGCAGTATTTT

d_call: NA
v_call: TRBV29-1
clone_size: NA
j_call: TRBJ2-3
cdr3_aa: CSAGGLYTDTQYF
cdr3_nt: TGCAGCGCTGGGGGACTGTACACAGATACGCAGTATTTT

d_call: NA
v_call: TRBV29-1
clone_size: once
j_call: TRBJ2-2
cdr3_aa: CSVVAAGELFF
cdr3_nt: TGCAGCGTTGTGGCAGCCGGGGAGCTGTTTTTT

d_call: TRBD2
v_call: TRBV5-6
clone_size: NA
j_call: TRBJ2-3
cdr3_aa: CASSPPGLEDTQYF
cdr3_nt: TGTGCCAGCAGCCCGCCGGGACTAGAAGATACGCAGTATTTT

d_call: NA
v_call: TRBV7-9
clone_size: few
j_call: TRBJ2-1
cdr3_aa: CASSLAQGYNEQFF
cdr3_nt: TGTGCCAGCAGCTTAGCCCAGGGCTACAATGAGCAGTTCTTC

d_call: NA
v_call: TRBV5-5
clone_size: NA
j_call: TRBJ2-3
cdr3_aa: CASSLDPGPTDTQYF
cdr3_nt: TGTGCCAGCAGCTTGGATCCGGGACCCACAGATACGCAGTATTTT

d_call: NA
v_call: TRBV24-1
clone_size: NA
j_call: TRBJ2-3
cdr3_aa: CATLNPRTDTQYF
cdr3_nt: TGTGCCACCTTAAATCCCCGCACAGATACGCAGTATTTT

d_call: TRBD1
v_call: TRBV2
clone_size: NA
j_call: TRBJ2-6
cdr3_aa: CASSGDRAGANVLTF
cdr3_nt: TGTGCCAGCAGTGGGGACAGGGCTGGGGCCAACGTCCTGACTTTC

d_call: NA
v_call: TRBV27
clone_size: NA
j_call: TRBJ1-2
cdr3_aa: CASWALGDRGYTF
cdr3_nt: TGTGCCAGCTGGGCTCTCGGCGATCGTGGCTACACCTTC

d_call: NA
v_call: TRBV6-2/TRBV6-3
clone_size: NA
j_call: TRBJ2-5
cdr3_aa: CASSYTNLQETQYF
cdr3_nt: TGTGCCAGCAGTTACACGAACCTACAAGAGACCCAGTACTTC

d_call: NA
v_call: TRBV29-1
clone_size: few
j_call: TRBJ2-7
cdr3_aa: CSVTQGYEQYF
cdr3_nt: TGCAGCGTAACGCAGGGCTACGAGCAGTACTTC

d_call: NA
v_call: TRBV18
clone_size: NA
j_call: TRBJ1-2
cdr3_aa: CASSPPTGYYGYTF
cdr3_nt: TGTGCCAGCTCACCACCCACAGGATACTATGGCTACACCTTC

d_call: NA
v_call: TRBV7-2
clone_size: few
j_call: TRBJ2-6
cdr3_aa: CASSLAPLSGANVLTF
cdr3_nt: TGTGCCAGCAGCTTAGCGCCACTCTCTGGGGCCAACGTCCTGACTTTC

d_call: NA
v_call: TRBV21-1
clone_size: NA
j_call: TRBJ2-7
cdr3_aa: CASSKDPSGRGFDEQYF
cdr3_nt: TGTGCCAGCAGCAAAGACCCATCTGGAAGAGGGTTCGACGAGCAGTACTTC

d_call: TRBD1
v_call: TRBV7-2
clone_size: NA
j_call: TRBJ2-1
cdr3_aa: CASSPGGREQFF
cdr3_nt: TGTGCCAGCAGCCCAGGGGGACGGGAGCAGTTCTTC

d_call: NA
v_call: TRBV27
clone_size: NA
j_call: TRBJ1-6
cdr3_aa: CASRSLNYDSPLHF
cdr3_nt: TGTGCCAGCAGGTCCCTGAACTACGATTCACCCCTCCACTTT

d_call: TRBD1
v_call: TRBV5-1
clone_size: NA
j_call: TRBJ2-2
cdr3_aa: CASSSRTGGSIGELFF
cdr3_nt: TGCGCCAGCAGCTCCAGGACAGGGGGTAGTATCGGGGAGCTGTTTTTT

d_call: NA
v_call: TRBV6-5
clone_size: NA
j_call: TRBJ1-3
cdr3_aa: CASTTTQGSGNTIYF
cdr3_nt: TGTGCCAGCACTACTACTCAGGGCTCTGGAAACACCATATATTTT

d_call: NA
v_call: TRBV7-8
clone_size: NA
j_call: TRBJ2-5
cdr3_aa: CASSNVGTAGGTQYF
cdr3_nt: TGTGCCAGCAGCAACGTGGGAACCGCCGGGGGGACCCAGTACTTC

d_call: NA
v_call: TRBV15
clone_size: NA
j_call: TRBJ1-5
cdr3_aa: CATSRERVIQPQHF
cdr3_nt: TGTGCCACCAGCAGAGAAAGGGTAATCCAGCCCCAGCATTTT

d_call: NA
v_call: TRBV7-8
clone_size: once
j_call: TRBJ1-1
cdr3_aa: CASSLERSHEAFF
cdr3_nt: TGTGCCAGCAGCTTAGAAAGAAGTCATGAAGCTTTCTTT

d_call: NA
v_call: TRBV6-4
clone_size: NA
j_call: TRBJ1-2
cdr3_aa: CASSDSVAGYGYTF
cdr3_nt: TGTGCCAGCAGTGACTCGGTGGCAGGCTATGGCTACACCTTC

d_call: NA
v_call: TRBV5-1
clone_size: NA
j_call: TRBJ1-2
cdr3_aa: CASSPGTAYGYTF
cdr3_nt: TGCGCCAGCAGCCCGGGGACTGCCTATGGCTACACCTTC

d_call: NA
v_call: TRBV3-1/TRBV3-2
clone_size: NA
j_call: TRBJ2-7
cdr3_aa: CASSQVGAHYEQYF
cdr3_nt: TGTGCCAGCAGCCAAGTCGGGGCCCACTACGAGCAGTACTTC

d_call: NA
v_call: TRBV29-1
clone_size: NA
j_call: TRBJ2-3
cdr3_aa: CSVESSTTDTQYF
cdr3_nt: TGCAGCGTTGAATCTTCTACCACAGATACGCAGTATTTT

d_call: TRBD1
v_call: TRBV11-2
clone_size: NA
j_call: TRBJ1-4
cdr3_aa: CASSGNRGRREKLFF
cdr3_nt: TGTGCCAGCAGCGGAAACAGGGGGCGACGAGAAAAACTGTTTTTT

d_call: NA
v_call: TRBV30
clone_size: NA
j_call: TRBJ1-4
cdr3_aa: CARKGGSEKLFF
cdr3_nt: TGTGCCCGGAAGGGGGGATCTGAAAAACTGTTTTTT

d_call: TRBD1
v_call: TRBV19
clone_size: NA
j_call: TRBJ2-7
cdr3_aa: CASSIPLGQGIPKQYF
cdr3_nt: TGTGCCAGTAGTATCCCATTGGGACAGGGAATCCCGAAGCAGTACTTC

d_call: NA
v_call: TRBV19
clone_size: NA
j_call: TRBJ2-7
cdr3_aa: CASSMDGAANYYEQYF
cdr3_nt: TGTGCCAGTAGTATGGACGGGGCGGCAAATTACTACGAGCAGTACTTC

d_call: NA
v_call: TRBV13
clone_size: NA
j_call: TRBJ2-2
cdr3_aa: CASSLNTGELFF
cdr3_nt: TGTGCCAGCAGCTTAAACACCGGGGAGCTGTTTTTT

d_call: NA
v_call: TRBV10-3
clone_size: NA
j_call: TRBJ1-1
cdr3_aa: CAIPEGMNTEAFF
cdr3_nt: TGTGCCATCCCTGAAGGGATGAACACTGAAGCTTTCTTT

d_call: NA
v_call: TRBV6-5
clone_size: NA
j_call: TRBJ2-7
cdr3_aa: CASKGPSTGSYEQYF
cdr3_nt: TGTGCCAGCAAGGGGCCCTCCACGGGCTCCTACGAGCAGTACTTC

d_call: TRBD2
v_call: TRBV5-1
clone_size: NA
j_call: TRBJ2-2
cdr3_aa: CASSKAGGLGGELFF
cdr3_nt: TGCGCCAGCAGCAAGGCGGGGGGCCTCGGCGGGGAGCTGTTTTTT

d_call: NA
v_call: TRBV14
clone_size: NA
j_call: TRBJ1-2
cdr3_aa: CASSQDLVTNYGYTF
cdr3_nt: TGTGCCAGCAGCCAAGACCTCGTAACCAACTATGGCTACACCTTC

d_call: NA
v_call: TRBV11-2
clone_size: once
j_call: TRBJ1-1
cdr3_aa: CASSLSRAAEAFF
cdr3_nt: TGTGCCAGCAGCCTTAGCAGGGCGGCTGAAGCTTTCTTT

d_call: NA
v_call: TRBV19
clone_size: NA
j_call: TRBJ1-2
cdr3_aa: CASSISLRGNNGYTF
cdr3_nt: TGTGCCAGTAGTATTTCTTTGAGAGGGAACAATGGCTACACCTTC

d_call: TRBD2
v_call: TRBV11-2
clone_size: NA
j_call: TRBJ2-1
cdr3_aa: CASSLGTAGGLYNEQFF
cdr3_nt: TGTGCCAGCAGCTTAGGGACAGCGGGGGGTTTATACAATGAGCAGTTCTTC

d_call: NA
v_call: TRBV12-3/TRBV12-4
clone_size: NA
j_call: TRBJ1-6
cdr3_aa: CASSNYNSPLHF
cdr3_nt: TGTGCCAGCAGTAACTATAATTCACCCCTCCACTTT

d_call: NA
v_call: TRBV9
clone_size: NA
j_call: TRBJ2-5
cdr3_aa: CASSSGQKETQYF
cdr3_nt: TGTGCCAGCAGCTCAGGACAGAAAGAGACCCAGTACTTC

d_call: NA
v_call: TRBV11-2
clone_size: once
j_call: TRBJ2-3
cdr3_aa: CASSPSTDTQYF
cdr3_nt: TGTGCCAGCAGCCCTAGCACAGATACGCAGTATTTT

d_call: TRBD1
v_call: TRBV10-3
clone_size: NA
j_call: TRBJ1-2
cdr3_aa: CASGTGSYGYTF
cdr3_nt: TGTGCCTCAGGGACAGGGAGCTATGGCTACACCTTC